The T cell receptor (beta chain) under discussion was sequenced for a study of identical twins. Regarding the study as a whole: In beta out-of-frame sequences, the excess sharing between twins was weaker.

Germline CDR1 is SGHNT and CDR2 is YENEEA. This CDR3 spans 15 amino acids. The V gene end was trimmed by 1 base and the J gene end by 7 bases; junction bases not matched to a gene: 6. TCRdb reanalysed the 5' RACE reads using MiXCR and keeps one entry per CDR3 protein. This repertoire shows under 300,000 distinct CDR3 sequences, over 11% found once; its top ten account for under 9.5%. A remark on this clonotype: Its antigen remains unidentified.

The sequence derives from a young woman in good health. Material for sequencing was memory (CD45RO+) T cells sorted from blood. This chain links TRBV11-3 with TRBJ2-1; 8 nucleotides agree with TRBD2. The CDR3 DNA is TGTGCCAGCAGCTTAGCAGCGGGAGTGAAGAATGAGCAGTTCTTC. This sequence encodes CASSLAAGVKNEQFF.